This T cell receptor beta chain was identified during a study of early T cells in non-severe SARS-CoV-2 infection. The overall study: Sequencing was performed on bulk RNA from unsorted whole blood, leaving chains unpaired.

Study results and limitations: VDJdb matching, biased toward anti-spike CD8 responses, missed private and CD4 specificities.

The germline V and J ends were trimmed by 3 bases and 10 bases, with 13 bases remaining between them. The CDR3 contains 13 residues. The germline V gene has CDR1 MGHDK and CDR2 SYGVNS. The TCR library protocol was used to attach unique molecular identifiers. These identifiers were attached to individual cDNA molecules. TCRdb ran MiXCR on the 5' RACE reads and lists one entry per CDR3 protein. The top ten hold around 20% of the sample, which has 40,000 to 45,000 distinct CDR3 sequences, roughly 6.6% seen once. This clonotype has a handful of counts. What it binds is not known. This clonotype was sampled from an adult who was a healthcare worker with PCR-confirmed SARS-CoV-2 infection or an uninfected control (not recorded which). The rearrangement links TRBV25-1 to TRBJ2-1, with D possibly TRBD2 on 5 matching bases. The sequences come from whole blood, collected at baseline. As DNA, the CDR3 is TGTGCCAGCAGTGATTCTCCTAGCAACGAGCAGTTCTTC. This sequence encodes CASSDSPSNEQFF.